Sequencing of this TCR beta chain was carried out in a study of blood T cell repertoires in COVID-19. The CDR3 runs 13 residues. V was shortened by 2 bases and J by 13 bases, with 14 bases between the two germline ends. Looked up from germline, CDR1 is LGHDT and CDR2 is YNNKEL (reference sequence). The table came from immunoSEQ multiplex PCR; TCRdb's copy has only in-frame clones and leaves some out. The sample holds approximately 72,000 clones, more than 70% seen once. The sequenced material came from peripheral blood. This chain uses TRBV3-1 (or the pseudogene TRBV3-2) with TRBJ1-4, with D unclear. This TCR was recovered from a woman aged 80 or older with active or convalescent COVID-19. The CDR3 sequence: CASSQHEAVGLFF. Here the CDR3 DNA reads TGTGCCAGCAGCCAACACGAGGCAGTCGGACTGTTTTTT.